This entry describes one TCR beta chain. Its cognate antigen is unknown. The V and J ends lost 5 bases and 2 bases, in that order; junction bases with no gene match: 5. CDR3 length equals 14 residues. Germline V gene lookup returns CDR1 SGHVS and CDR2 FQNEAQ. The data originate from a study of OX40 agonist ivuxolimab in advanced cancers. Regarding the study as a whole: More expanded clones were seen, on average, in CD8+ T cells than in CD4+.

TCRdb's copy holds only in-frame clones and misses some; the assay was immunoSEQ multiplex PCR. This table has about 66,000 clones, 80% to 90% appearing once. A history of autoimmune disease or systemic immunosuppression excluded patients. The chain uses TRBV7-8 and TRBJ2-7; 8 bases align to TRBD1. The sequences come from CD4+ or CD8+ T cells sorted from blood, collected in a trial of the OX40 agonist ivuxolimab. The TCR originated in an adult with an advanced solid tumor such as melanoma, head and neck, liver or kidney cancer. The CDR3, as DNA: TGTGCCAGCAGCCCCACCAGGGGGCCCTACGAGCAGTACTTC. This codes for CASSPTRGPYEQYF.